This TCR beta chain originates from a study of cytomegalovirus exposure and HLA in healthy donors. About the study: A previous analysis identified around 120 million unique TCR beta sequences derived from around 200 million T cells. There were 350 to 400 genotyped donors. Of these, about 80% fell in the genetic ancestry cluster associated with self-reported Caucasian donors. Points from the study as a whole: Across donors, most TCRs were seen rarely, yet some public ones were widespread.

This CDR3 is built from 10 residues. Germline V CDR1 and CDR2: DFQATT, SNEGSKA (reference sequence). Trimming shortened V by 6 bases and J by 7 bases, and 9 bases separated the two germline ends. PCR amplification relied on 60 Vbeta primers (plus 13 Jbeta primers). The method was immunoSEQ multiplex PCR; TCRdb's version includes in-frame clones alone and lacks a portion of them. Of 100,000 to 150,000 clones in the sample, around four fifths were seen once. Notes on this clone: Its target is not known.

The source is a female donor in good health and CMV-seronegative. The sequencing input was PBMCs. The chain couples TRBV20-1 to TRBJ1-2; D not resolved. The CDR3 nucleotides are TGCAGTGCCACCGAGATTGGCTACACCTTC. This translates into CSATEIGYTF.